This TCR beta chain is from a study of blood T cell repertoires in COVID-19. The method was immunoSEQ multiplex PCR; TCRdb's version includes in-frame clones alone and lacks a portion of them. The table records over 250,000 clones, approximately 92% of them present only once. The germline gives CDR1 SNHLY, CDR2 FYNNEI. The CDR3 contains 14 residues. V lost 6 bases and J 0 bases, leaving 8 bases between the germline ends. What was sequenced was PBMCs or T cells enriched from blood (not recorded which). V and J are TRBV2 and TRBJ2-2; D unresolved. The clonotype comes from a woman aged 25-40 years who had recovered from COVID-19. The CDR3 sequence is CASRSQTNTGELFF. CDR3 nucleotides: TGTGCCAGCAGGTCGCAGACGAACACCGGGGAGCTGTTTTTT.